The 5 T cell receptor beta chains presented below share a single source sample, sequenced in a study of regulatory T cells in long-lasting Graves disease (dated by TCRdb to the early 2020s). Per the publication, the time point label means: newly diagnosed GD, antithyroid drugs for less than 3 months. For both TCR sequencing and RNA sequencing, RNA was extracted from PBMCs using TRIzol. Receptors were amplified or captured by multiplex PCR. Sequencing relied on an Illumina HiSeq 4000. To build TCR beta libraries, CDR3 regions were amplified by Arm-PCR using iRepertoire HTBI primers. Starting from the raw public reads, TCRdb applied fastp trimming at Q25, assembled clones with MiXCR and retained in-frame beta chains. Each entry is one CDR3 protein sequence, shown with its most common DNA and genes. The sample data list 550,000 to 700,000 distinct CDR3 sequences, and roughly a sixth of these were observed just once. The ten largest clones represent more than 10% of the sample.

This sample also belongs to another study, concerning T cells in Graves' hyperthyroidism and ophthalmopathy.

This sample comprised peripheral blood mononuclear cells (PBMCs), obtained at new diagnosis, from a patient treated with antithyroid drugs. The receptors were gathered from a young man with Graves disease. Donor details come from another sample of the same person, matched by shared clones.

The chain carries TRBV20-1 and TRBJ2-7; 10 positions match TRBD1. The CDR3 length is 14 residues. The germline V gene has CDR1 DFQATT and CDR2 SNEGSKA (reference sequence). The V and J ends lost 1 base and 7 bases, in that order; junction bases with no gene match: 7. CDR3 nucleotides: TGCAGTGCTAGAGCTGGGACAGGGGCAGGGGAGCAGTACTTC. This translates into CSARAGTGAGEQYF.

For this clonotype: A single base separates this from a much larger clone, so it may be a read error. The CDR3 is CSAREGWTLTFF. Written as DNA, the CDR3 is TGCAGTGCTAGAGAAGGTTGGACTCTGACTTTCTTT. The rearrangement joins TRBV20-1 to TRBJ1-1; D is uncertain. Germline V gene sequence: CDR1 DFQATT, CDR2 SNEGSKA (reference sequence). The CDR3 is 12 amino acids. Trimming removed 0 bases from V and 12 bases from J, with 14 bases in between.

The chain employs TRBV4-1 and TRBJ1-5; no clear D. The CDR3 length is 16 residues. The V end lost 0 bases, the J end lost 5 bases, and 14 bases lay between the germline ends. Germline V lookup: CDR1 MGHRA, CDR2 YSYEKL. CDR3 sequence reads: CASSQDPSLAYQPQHF. CDR3 nucleotides: TGCGCCAGCAGCCAAGATCCCTCATTAGCATATCAGCCCCAGCATTTT.

CDR3 sequence reads: CASSPLSGTTGELFF. In DNA form, the CDR3 reads TGTGCCAGCAGCCCTCTGAGCGGGACCACCGGGGAGCTGTTTTTT. The chain links TRBV7-3 to TRBJ2-2, with 7 positions matching TRBD2. This CDR3 comprises 15 residues. Germline V CDR1 and CDR2: SGHTA, FQGTGA. V trimming: 5 bases; J trimming: 4 bases; junction bases outside the gene matches: 7.

The genes are TRBV28 and TRBJ1-5; 10 bases are a match to TRBD1. V was clipped by 5 bases and J by 4 bases; unmatched bases: 8. The CDR3 has 16 residues. Germline V gene sequence: CDR1 MDHEN, CDR2 SYDVKM. CDR3 region: CASSLPGTGVNQPQHF. The CDR3 DNA sequence: TGTGCCAGCAGTCTCCCCGGGACAGGGGTGAATCAGCCCCAGCATTTT.